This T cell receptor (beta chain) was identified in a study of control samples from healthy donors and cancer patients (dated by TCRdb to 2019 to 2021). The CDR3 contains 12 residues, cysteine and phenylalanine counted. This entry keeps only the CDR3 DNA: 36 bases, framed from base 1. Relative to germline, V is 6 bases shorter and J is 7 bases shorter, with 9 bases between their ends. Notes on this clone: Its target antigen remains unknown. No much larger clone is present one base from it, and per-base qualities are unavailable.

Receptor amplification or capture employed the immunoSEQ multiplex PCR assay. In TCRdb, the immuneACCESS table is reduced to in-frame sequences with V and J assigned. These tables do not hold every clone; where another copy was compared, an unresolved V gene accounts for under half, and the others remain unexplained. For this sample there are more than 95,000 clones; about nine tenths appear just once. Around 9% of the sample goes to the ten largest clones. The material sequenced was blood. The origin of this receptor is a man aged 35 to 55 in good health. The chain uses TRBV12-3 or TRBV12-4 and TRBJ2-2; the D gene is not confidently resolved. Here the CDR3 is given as CASRTHNGELFF. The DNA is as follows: TGTGCCAGCAGAACCCACAACGGGGAGCTGTTTTTT.